Listed here are 25 T cell receptor beta chains from one sample, sequenced in a study of blood T cell repertoires in COVID-19. The protocol was immunoSEQ multiplex PCR, while the TCRdb copy is restricted to in-frame clones and leaves out a portion. This sample yields roughly 190,000 clones, of which around 86% are seen a single time; 6% to 7% belongs to the top ten. The sequencing input was peripheral blood. The receptors were gathered from a woman aged 40 to 55 with acute or convalescent COVID-19.

The V and J genes are TRBV7-7 and TRBJ2-3; maybe TRBD2 (5 bases). The V gene lost 1 base and the J gene lost 2 bases, with 10 bases spanning the gap. Germline V gene data show CDR1 as SSHAT and CDR2 as FNYEAQ (reference sequence). There are 15 residues in the CDR3. The CDR3 nucleotides read TGTGCCAGCAGCTTAGGAGGCGGGCACACAGATACGCAGTATTTT. Protein: CASSLGGGHTDTQYF. Complete variable domain (other parts from reference TRBV7-7 and TRBJ2-3): GAGVSQSPRYKVTKRGQDVTLRCDPISSHATLYWYQQALGQGPEFLTYFNYEAQPDKSGLPSDRFSAERPEGSISTLTIQRTEQRDSAMYRCASSLGGGHTDTQYFGPGTRLTVL.

The chain couples TRBV3-1 (or the pseudogene TRBV3-2) to TRBJ2-7, with TRBD2 matching over 8 bases. There are 14 residues in the CDR3. Looked up from germline, CDR1 is LGHDT and CDR2 is YNNKEL (reference sequence). V lost 3 bases and J lost 0; bases outside the gene matches: 1. The CDR3 spells CASSHSGSSYEQYF. The CDR3 nucleotides read TGTGCCAGCAGCCACAGCGGGAGCTCCTACGAGCAGTACTTC.

The chain uses TRBV21-1 and TRBJ2-2; the D call TRBD2 from the table was never checked on the DNA. TRBV21-1 is a pseudogene. The CDR3 sequence is 22 residues long. The CDR3 loop reads CASSKASPPPTSGRGNTGELFF. The DNA of the CDR3 is TGTGCCAGCAGCAAAGCCTCACCTCCACCGACTAGCGGGAGAGGGAACACCGGGGAGCTGTTTTTT.

This rearrangement joins TRBV28 to TRBJ1-2; D unclear. The germline V and J ends were trimmed by 5 bases and 2 bases, with 15 bases remaining between them. The CDR3 has 15 amino acids. From germline, CDR1 is MDHEN and CDR2 SYDVKM. This chain's CDR3 is CASSPEGFGNYGYTF. CDR3 sequence (DNA): TGTGCCAGCAGTCCAGAGGGCTTCGGCAACTATGGCTACACCTTC.

The V call is TRBV5-4, the J call TRBJ1-3; D gene uncertain. The germline V gene has CDR1 SGHNT and CDR2 YYREEE (reference sequence). The CDR3 length is 16 residues. V was clipped by 4 bases and J by 4 bases, with 18 bases between them. This chain's CDR3 is CASSPSGLLAGNTIYF. The CDR3 coding sequence is TGTGCCAGCAGCCCCTCCGGACTCCTGGCCGGAAACACCATATATTTT. The entire variable domain, with the rest obtained from reference TRBV5-4 and TRBJ1-3, is as follows: ETGVTQSPTHLIKTRGQQVTLRCSSQSGHNTVSWYQQALGQGPQFIFQYYREEENGRGNFPPRFSGLQFPNYSSELNVNALELDDSALYLCASSPSGLLAGNTIYFGEGSWLTVV.

V is TRBV19 and J is TRBJ2-3; the D is unclear. Germline lookup yields CDR1 LNHDA and CDR2 SQIVND (reference sequence). CDR3 length: 15 amino acids. The V end lost 2 bases, the J end lost 1 base, and 10 bases lay between the germline ends. CDR3 bases: TGTGCCAGTAGTATAATGCAGATTGGCACAGATACGCAGTATTTT. The encoded protein is CASSIMQIGTDTQYF. Filled out from reference TRBV19 and TRBJ2-3, the complete variable domain reads DGGITQSPKYLFRKEGQNVTLSCEQNLNHDAMYWYRQDPGQGLRLIYYSQIVNDFQKGDIAEGYSVSREKKESFPLTVTSAQKNPTAFYLCASSIMQIGTDTQYFGPGTRLTVL.

Here the CDR3 reads CATSDLQGGNTGELFF. The DNA for the CDR3 is TGTGCCACCAGTGATTTGCAGGGCGGGAACACCGGGGAGCTGTTTTTT. This chain joins TRBV24-1 and TRBJ2-2; the D gene is possibly TRBD1 (5 bases). Germline V CDR1 and CDR2: KGHDR, SFDVKD. The CDR3 has 16 residues. V was cut by 0 bases and J by 1 base, with 8 bases left in between.

This chain uses TRBV19 with TRBJ2-3; 10 bases match TRBD1. The germline V gene encodes CDR1 LNHDA and CDR2 SQIVND (reference sequence). Germline trimming cut 4 bases from V and 8 bases from J; bases unmatched to any gene: 24. CDR3 length equals 20 residues. The CDR3 is CASSTPTGGSWATARGTQYF. The CDR3 DNA follows: TGTGCCAGTAGTACCCCGACAGGGGGCTCATGGGCCACCGCCAGAGGTACGCAGTATTTT.

The V gene is TRBV29-1, the J gene TRBJ2-7; 9 bases agree with TRBD1. This CDR3 spans 14 amino acids. Losses at the gene ends were 6 bases for V and 3 bases for J; bases not matched to a gene: 9. Germline CDR1 SQVTM, CDR2 ANQGSEA. CDR3 region: CSVLPGQGIYEQYF. In nucleotides, the CDR3 is TGCAGCGTACTACCGGGACAGGGCATCTACGAGCAGTACTTC.

This clone was detected a few times. The rearrangement links TRBV4-1 to TRBJ1-2; TRBD1 matches at 10 bases. The CDR3 sequence is 16 residues long. Germline-derived CDR1 and CDR2 are MGHRA and YSYEKL. Trimming cost V 7 bases and J 2 bases; bases outside gene matches: 10. The CDR3 loop reads CASTYDRGLPNYGYTF. CDR3 DNA: TGCGCCAGCACGTACGACAGGGGGCTGCCCAACTATGGCTACACCTTC.

This clone occurred a few times. The chain couples TRBV4-1 to TRBJ2-7, with 9 bases that match TRBD2. The length of the CDR3 is 16 residues. Trimming removed 1 base from V and 2 bases from J; junction bases left unmatched: 6. Germline V gives CDR1 MGHRA, CDR2 YSYEKL. The CDR3 nucleotides read TGCGCCAGCAGCCAAGGCCCCTCTAGCGGGGCCTACGAGCAGTACTTC. Amino acid sequence: CASSQGPSSGAYEQYF.

There are a few counts of this clone. This chain uses TRBV7-9 with TRBJ1-3, with D possibly being TRBD1 (6 bases). Germline CDR1 is SEHNR and CDR2 is FQNEAQ (reference sequence). The CDR3 runs 18 residues. V was cut by 5 bases and J by 0 bases, with 20 bases left in between. The DNA for the CDR3 is TGTGCCAGCAGCCCCCGGCGGGGGGCCGTCGACTCTGGAAACACCATATATTTT. Amino acid sequence: CASSPRRGAVDSGNTIYF.

The rearrangement uses TRBV7-2 and TRBJ1-5; D is ambiguous. Germline V gene data show CDR1 as SGHTA and CDR2 as FQGNSA. Trimming shortened V by 8 bases and J by 3 bases, and 11 bases separated the two germline ends. The CDR3 runs 13 residues. In nucleotides, the CDR3 is TGTGCCAGCCGGGGTTCTCCCAATCAGCCCCAGCATTTT. Amino acid sequence: CASRGSPNQPQHF.

The chain is built from TRBV7-2 and TRBJ2-3; maybe TRBD1 (6 bases). V lost 1 base to trimming and J lost 6 bases, with 11 bases between them. CDR3 length: 14 residues. CDR1 and CDR2 (germline): SGHTA, FQGNSA. CDR3 coding DNA: TGTGCCAGCAGCTTAGGCCGGACAGCCGATACGCAGTATTTT. Translating it yields CASSLGRTADTQYF.

J is TRBJ2-1 and V is TRBV24-1, with D possibly TRBD2 on 7 matching bases. CDR1 is KGHDR, CDR2 SFDVKD, per germline. This CDR3 contains 16 residues. V lost 4 bases, J lost 6 bases, and 18 bases lay in between. In DNA, the CDR3 is TGTGCCACCAGTGAGAACGAAAGGGGGGGGGCCAATGAGCAGTTCTTC. It is translated as CATSENERGGANEQFF.

DNA of the CDR3: TGTGCCAGTAGTATAGTCGGGACTAGCGGGGGGGCCTACAATGAGCAGTTCTTC. This sequence encodes CASSIVGTSGGAYNEQFF. V is TRBV19 and J is TRBJ2-1; 16 bases are a match to TRBD2. Germline V gives CDR1 LNHDA, CDR2 SQIVND (reference sequence). V lost 1 base to trimming and J lost 2 bases; unmatched junction nucleotides: 2. CDR3 size: 18 residues.

The chain combines TRBV27 with TRBJ1-6; D is ambiguous. Trimming shortened V by 6 bases and J by 7 bases, and 10 bases separated the two germline ends. The CDR3 is 13 residues long. The germline V gene has CDR1 MNHEY and CDR2 SMNVEV (reference sequence). CDR3 coding DNA: TGTGCCAGCAGCCTGCGGGGAAATTCACCCCTCCACTTT. Translation gives CASSLRGNSPLHF.

The chain joins TRBV27 to TRBJ1-2; TRBD1 might be the D (5 bases). Trimming took 5 bases from V and 1 from J, leaving 17 bases between them. In germline, CDR1 is MNHEY, CDR2 SMNVEV (reference sequence). This CDR3 has 16 amino acids. The CDR3 protein is CASSPIGGYGNYGYTF. CDR3 in DNA: TGTGCCAGCAGTCCGATCGGGGGATATGGTAACTATGGCTACACCTTC.

This clone was seen once. The rearrangement joins TRBV9 to TRBJ2-5; 12 positions match TRBD2. This CDR3 region has 19 residues. Trimming at V came to 3 bases and at J to 4 bases, leaving 16 bases not matched to a gene. Germline values: CDR1 SGDLS, CDR2 YYNGEE. CDR3 amino acids: CASSETSPSGRAGRETQYF. Written as DNA, the CDR3 is TGTGCCAGCAGCGAGACAAGTCCTAGCGGGAGGGCCGGAAGAGAGACCCAGTACTTC.

The genes are TRBV13 and TRBJ2-1; 8 bases line up with TRBD1. The CDR3 sequence is 13 residues long. Germline V gene data show CDR1 as PRHDT and CDR2 as FYEKMQ (reference sequence). The trim removed 4 bases at V and 7 bases at J, leaving 3 bases unmatched. The CDR3: CASSWTGMNEQFF. The CDR3 coding sequence is TGTGCCAGCAGCTGGACAGGGATGAATGAGCAGTTCTTC.

The chain links TRBV29-1 to TRBJ1-2; D not certain. V dropped 3 bases and J dropped 4 bases, with 12 bases sitting between them. This CDR3 is built from 13 residues. In germline, CDR1 is SQVTM, CDR2 ANQGSEA. The CDR3 here is CSVESYNVYGYTF. The CDR3 nucleotides are TGCAGCGTTGAGTCATACAACGTCTATGGCTACACCTTC.

This chain joins TRBV2 and TRBJ1-5; 9 bases are a match to TRBD1. There are 15 residues in the CDR3. The germline gives CDR1 SNHLY, CDR2 FYNNEI. Germline trimming cut 3 bases from V and 6 bases from J; bases unmatched to any gene: 6. DNA of the CDR3: TGTGCCAGCAGTGACCGACAGGGGGAATTTCAGCCCCAGCATTTT. Encoded protein: CASSDRQGEFQPQHF.

This clone was picked up a small number of times. The genes are TRBV10-3 and TRBJ2-4, with D maybe TRBD1 (5 bases). The CDR3 length is 15 residues. V lost 0 bases, J lost 6 bases, and 12 bases lay in between. CDR1 is ENHRY and CDR2 is SYGVKD in the germline V gene. Here the CDR3 reads CAISESKGPGNIQYF. CDR3 coding DNA: TGTGCCATCAGTGAGTCGAAGGGGCCCGGAAACATTCAGTACTTC.

The CDR3 DNA reads TGTGCCTGGAGTGTTTCGGGGACAGCTATGAACTACGAGCAGTACTTC. As protein: CAWSVSGTAMNYEQYF. The J gene is TRBJ2-7, the V gene TRBV30; 7 bases align to TRBD1. Germline lookup yields CDR1 GTSNPN and CDR2 SVGIG (reference sequence). The CDR3 has 16 amino acids. Trimming cost V 0 bases and J 3 bases; bases outside gene matches: 11.

The chain joins TRBV5-4 to TRBJ2-1; 8 nucleotides line up with TRBD2. The CDR3 contains 15 residues. V trimming: 0 bases; J trimming: 2 bases; junction bases outside the gene matches: 1. Germline CDR1 is SGHNT and CDR2 is YYREEE (reference sequence). The CDR3 here is CASSLEAGAYNEQFF. DNA of the CDR3: TGTGCCAGCAGCTTGGAAGCGGGGGCCTACAATGAGCAGTTCTTC.